What follows are 31 T cell receptor beta chains derived from one specimen sequenced in a study of shared clonotypes between healthy human individuals. Data came from immunoSEQ multiplex PCR; TCRdb stores just in-frame clones and leaves some out. The sample holds about 2 million clones; 90% to 95% are singletons and the top ten take around 0.13%. The sequenced sample consisted of naive CD4+ T cells sorted from blood. Documented subset: CD45RA+ positively selected. Receptor source: a man aged 18 to 30 in good health.

This chain uses TRBV2 with TRBJ1-4, with 9 positions matching TRBD1. Germline V gives CDR1 SNHLY, CDR2 FYNNEI. The ends lost 6 bases at V and 0 bases at J; junction bases unmatched: 5. The CDR3 extends over 16 amino acids. The chain's CDR3 is CASSRGQGTTNEKLFF. The CDR3 DNA is TGTGCCAGCAGCCGAGGACAGGGGACAACTAATGAAAAACTGTTTTTT. The whole variable domain, remainder taken from reference TRBV2 and TRBJ1-4, is EPEVTQTPSHQVTQMGQEVILRCVPISNHLYFYWYRQILGQKVEFLVSFYNNEISEKSEIFDDQFSVERPDGSNFTLKIRSTKLEDSAMYFCASSRGQGTTNEKLFFGSGTQLSVL.

The chain couples TRBV25-1 to TRBJ2-7; a weak D match, TRBD1 (6 bases). Trimming removed 4 bases from V and 1 base from J, with 8 bases in between. Germline V gives CDR1 MGHDK, CDR2 SYGVNS. CDR3 length: 13 amino acids. CDR3 residues: CASSGTGSYEQYF. The CDR3 nucleotides read TGTGCCAGCAGTGGTACAGGGTCCTACGAGCAGTACTTC.

The genes are TRBV4-3 and TRBJ1-3; possibly TRBD1 for D (6 bases). Looked up from germline, CDR1 is LGHNA and CDR2 is YSLEER. The CDR3 runs to 16 residues. The germline V and J ends were trimmed by 2 bases and 0 bases, with 11 bases remaining between them. The CDR3 nucleotides are TGCGCCAGCAGCCAACTCTCAGGGGCCTCTGGAAACACCATATATTTT. Translated: CASSQLSGASGNTIYF.

The gene calls are TRBV10-3 and TRBJ1-2; D is unclear. This CDR3 contains 12 residues. CDR1 is ENHRY and CDR2 is SYGVKD in the germline V gene. With 3 bases removed from V and 2 bases from J, the gap between germline ends came to 4 bases. The CDR3 is CAISEPNYGYTF. CDR3 in DNA: TGTGCCATCAGTGAACCCAACTATGGCTACACCTTC.

The chain combines TRBV5-5 with TRBJ2-7, with D tentatively TRBD1 (5 bases). Germline CDR1 and CDR2: SGHKS and YYEKEE (reference sequence). With 0 bases removed from V and 3 bases from J, the gap between germline ends came to 13 bases. The CDR3 runs to 15 residues. CDR3 protein: CASSLAPQGYYEQYF. CDR3 DNA sequence: TGTGCCAGCAGCTTGGCTCCCCAGGGCTACTACGAGCAGTACTTC.

Of note for this clone: A clone one base away is much larger, so this may be a read error. The same CDR3 arises from other DNA sequences in this sample as well. This chain links TRBV9 with TRBJ1-1; possibly TRBD1 for D (6 bases). This CDR3 is built from 14 residues. Germline assignment: CDR1 SGDLS and CDR2 YYNGEE. Trimming cost V 5 bases and J 2 bases, with 13 bases left between them. CDR3 loop: CASSEMGANTEAFF. For the CDR3, the DNA is TGTGCCAGCAGTGAGATGGGGGCCAACACTGAAGCTTTCTTT.

The CDR3 bases are TGCGCCAGCAGCCAAGGACTAGTGTCTGAGCAGTTCTTC. Its translation: CASSQGLVSEQFF. This chain connects TRBV4-3 to TRBJ2-1; weak D call: TRBD2 (6 bases). Trimming shortened V by 1 base and J by 9 bases, and 10 bases separated the two germline ends. CDR3 length: 13 residues. In germline, CDR1 is LGHNA, CDR2 YSLEER.

This clone was seen only once. The chain combines TRBV6-1 with TRBJ1-4; 8 positions match TRBD1. The CDR3 extends over 15 amino acids. Germline values: CDR1 MNHNS, CDR2 SASEGT. The V and J ends lost 8 bases and 8 bases, in that order; junction bases with no gene match: 13. CDR3 coding DNA: TGTGCCAGCCTTTCCCGGACAGGGATAAACGAAAAACTGTTTTTT. This sequence encodes CASLSRTGINEKLFF.

This sequence joins TRBV18 and TRBJ2-5, with 9 positions matching TRBD2. The CDR3 runs 16 residues. V dropped 3 bases and J dropped 1; count of bases not matched to a gene: 6. CDR1 KGHSH and CDR2 LQKENI come from the germline V gene. CDR3 DNA: TGTGCCAGCTCACCCGTTCGGCGGGAGGGCCAAGAGACCCAGTACTTC. Protein sequence: CASSPVRREGQETQYF.

The chain's CDR3 is CASSQGGTAQETQYF. The CDR3 nucleotides are TGCGCCAGCAGCCAAGGGGGAACAGCCCAAGAGACCCAGTACTTC. The rearrangement uses TRBV4-3 and TRBJ2-5; D gene unclear. Trimming stripped 1 base from V and 1 base from J, with 10 bases between. The CDR3 length is 15 residues. Germline CDR1 and CDR2: LGHNA and YSLEER.

The table lists this clone with a count of one. The J gene is TRBJ1-2, the V gene TRBV6-1; 8 bases fit TRBD1. The CDR3 runs to 14 residues. The J segment lost 6 bases and the V segment lost 3 bases, leaving 6 bases of the junction unmatched. Germline assignment: CDR1 MNHNS and CDR2 SASEGT. The DNA of the CDR3 is TGTGCCAGCAGTGAGGGCAGGGGGCTCGATGGCTACACCTTC. Amino acids: CASSEGRGLDGYTF.

The CDR3 reads CASSSTGVLGQPQHF. Written as DNA, the CDR3 is TGTGCCAGCAGCTCCACAGGGGTCCTGGGGCAGCCCCAGCATTTT. The genes are TRBV28 and TRBJ1-5; 7 nucleotides agree with TRBD1. J gave up 7 bases and V 6 bases, and 12 bases lay outside the gene matches. This CDR3 has 15 amino acids. In germline, CDR1 is MDHEN, CDR2 SYDVKM.

The V gene is TRBV9, the J gene TRBJ2-7; 9 nucleotides agree with TRBD1. The germline gives CDR1 SGDLS, CDR2 YYNGEE. The CDR3 consists of 16 residues. Germline trimming cut 2 bases from V and 4 bases from J; bases unmatched to any gene: 10. The CDR3 loop is CASSVDSGTGLYEQYF. DNA of the CDR3: TGTGCCAGCAGCGTCGATTCCGGGACAGGGCTATACGAGCAGTACTTC.

The chain links TRBV5-1 to TRBJ1-4, with a possible D match to TRBD1 (5 bases). This CDR3 has 14 amino acids. Germline CDR1 SGHRS, CDR2 YFSETQ. V lost 0 bases and J lost 8, with 11 bases in between. DNA of the CDR3: TGCGCCAGCAGCTTGGCAGGGAGGGCCGAAAAACTGTTTTTT. Residues: CASSLAGRAEKLFF.

The CDR3 DNA reads as TGTGCCAGCTCACCGAGCGGGGACTACCAAGAGACCCAGTACTTC. Protein: CASSPSGDYQETQYF. The chain employs TRBV18 and TRBJ2-5; 7 bases match TRBD2. CDR3 length equals 15 residues. Germline V CDR1 and CDR2: KGHSH, LQKENI. The V gene end was trimmed by 3 bases and the J gene end by 0 bases; junction bases not matched to a gene: 4.

This clone was recorded a few times. The rearrangement uses TRBV21-1 and TRBJ2-4; the table's D call, TRBD1, was not checked against the DNA. TRBV21-1 is reported as a pseudogene. This CDR3 has 14 residues. The CDR3 reads CASSHSGAKNIQYF. CDR3 nucleotide sequence: TGTGCCAGCAGCCACTCAGGGGCCAAAAACATTCAGTACTTC.

The chain has TRBV4-1 and TRBJ2-7; TRBD1 or TRBD2 may be the D gene (6 bases each). The germline V gene has CDR1 MGHRA and CDR2 YSYEKL. Trimming took 0 bases from V and 2 from J, leaving 11 bases between them. The CDR3 sequence is 15 residues long. In DNA, the CDR3 is TGCGCCAGCAGCCAAGATGAGGGGGGAACCTACGAGCAGTACTTC. This sequence encodes CASSQDEGGTYEQYF.

With regard to this clone: Additional DNA sequences in this sample encode the identical CDR3. This chain connects TRBV7-2 to TRBJ2-5; D gene unclear. Trimming left V 6 bases short and J 5 bases short, with 10 bases between. This CDR3 contains 12 residues. The germline gives CDR1 SGHTA, CDR2 FQGNSA. The CDR3 region has the DNA TGTGCCAGCAGTCCTAGTCGGGAGACCCAGTACTTC. This encodes CASSPSRETQYF.

The chain couples TRBV7-2 to TRBJ2-3; 9 bases agree with TRBD1. The V and J ends lost 5 bases and 1 base, in that order; junction bases with no gene match: 4. Per the germline V gene, CDR1 is SGHTA and CDR2 is FQGNSA. CDR3 length: 15 amino acids. CDR3 amino acids: CASSVDRGGTDTQYF. The CDR3 DNA is TGTGCCAGCAGCGTTGACAGGGGGGGCACAGATACGCAGTATTTT.

The genes are TRBV19 and TRBJ2-5; D may be TRBD1 (5 bases). The germline V and J ends were trimmed by 5 bases and 5 bases, with 12 bases remaining between them. This CDR3 spans 13 amino acids. Germline values: CDR1 LNHDA, CDR2 SQIVND (reference sequence). The CDR3 DNA reads as TGTGCCAGTAGTCAGACAGAGAGGGAGACCCAGTACTTC. It translates to CASSQTERETQYF.

The gene calls are TRBV7-3 and TRBJ2-7; D is undetermined. V was pared by 5 bases and J by 1 base, with 18 bases between. In germline, CDR1 is SGHTA, CDR2 FQGTGA. CDR3 length: 16 amino acids. The CDR3 nucleotides read TGTGCCAGCAGCCCCGAAGGTTCGGGCGGTTCCTACGAGCAGTACTTC. Amino acids: CASSPEGSGGSYEQYF.

The gene calls are TRBV25-1 and TRBJ2-1; the D gene is possibly TRBD2 (5 bases). Germline V gene sequence: CDR1 MGHDK, CDR2 SYGVNS. The germline V and J ends were trimmed by 4 bases and 3 bases, with 10 bases remaining between them. This CDR3 has 14 residues. Here the CDR3 reads CASSGLANYNEQFF. DNA for the CDR3: TGTGCCAGCAGTGGATTAGCGAACTACAATGAGCAGTTCTTC. The entire variable domain, with the rest obtained from reference TRBV25-1 and TRBJ2-1, is as follows: EADIYQTPRYLVIGTGKKITLECSQTMGHDKMYWYQQDPGMELHLIHYSYGVNSTEKGDLSSESTVSRIRTEHFPLTLESARPSHTSQYLCASSGLANYNEQFFGPGTRLTVL.

This chain uses TRBV7-8 with TRBJ2-7; tentatively, D is TRBD2 (5 bases). Per the germline V gene, CDR1 is SGHVS and CDR2 is FQNEAQ. The CDR3 spans 19 residues. V was shortened by 1 base and J by 2 bases, with 24 bases between the two germline ends. CDR3 loop: CASSLESLSLGAFTYEQYF. The DNA of the CDR3 is TGTGCCAGCAGCTTAGAATCTTTGAGCTTGGGAGCATTCACCTACGAGCAGTACTTC.

The V and J genes are TRBV7-6 and TRBJ2-5; D remains unclear. Germline values: CDR1 SGHVS, CDR2 FNYEAQ. This CDR3 is 13 amino acids long. Trimming pared 4 bases from V and 1 base from J, leaving 7 bases between. The CDR3 DNA reads TGTGCCAGCAGCTCGGGTCTCCAAGAGACCCAGTACTTC. Residues: CASSSGLQETQYF.

V is TRBV7-9 and J is TRBJ1-2; D is undetermined. With 5 bases removed from V and 4 bases from J, the gap between germline ends came to 14 bases. The CDR3 is 14 residues long. Germline assignment: CDR1 SEHNR and CDR2 FQNEAQ (reference sequence). The CDR3 region has the DNA TGTGCCAGCAGCCCGGAGGTTGATTTCTATGGCTACACCTTC. Protein sequence: CASSPEVDFYGYTF.

The chain couples TRBV5-1 to TRBJ2-3, with TRBD1 matching over 9 bases. V lost 5 bases and J lost 6; bases outside the gene matches: 10. CDR1 and CDR2 from the germline V gene are SGHRS and YFSETQ. The CDR3 loop spans 15 amino acids. CDR3 protein: CASRGGTGSFDTQYF. The CDR3 DNA sequence: TGCGCCAGCAGGGGCGGGACAGGGTCTTTTGATACGCAGTATTTT.

V is TRBV2 and J is TRBJ1-6; the D gene is possibly TRBD1 (5 bases). CDR3 length equals 18 residues. Germline V gives CDR1 SNHLY, CDR2 FYNNEI. The ends were cut back, 2 bases at V and 5 bases at J, with 19 bases in the middle. The CDR3 nucleotides are TGTGCCAGCAGTGAAAGTAGTTTGAGGGGTGGGAATAATTCACCCCTCCACTTT. Amino acid sequence: CASSESSLRGGNNSPLHF. The whole variable domain, remainder taken from reference TRBV2 and TRBJ1-6, is EPEVTQTPSHQVTQMGQEVILRCVPISNHLYFYWYRQILGQKVEFLVSFYNNEISEKSEIFDDQFSVERPDGSNFTLKIRSTKLEDSAMYFCASSESSLRGGNNSPLHFGNGTRLTVT.

This clone was seen once. This sequence joins TRBV7-8 and TRBJ2-3; D gene unclear. From germline, CDR1 is SGHVS and CDR2 FQNEAQ. The V end was cut by 11 bases, the J end by 2 bases, with 14 bases between. The CDR3 consists of 13 residues. CDR3 in DNA: TGTGCCGGAAAACGGAGCATCACAGATACGCAGTATTTT. Amino acids: CAGKRSITDTQYF.

Details on this clone: The sample has other DNA sequences that encode this CDR3 too. This chain connects TRBV5-1 to TRBJ2-7, with TRBD1 matching 10 bases. The CDR3 has 15 residues. The V and J ends lost 0 bases and 4 bases, in that order; junction bases with no gene match: 4. Germline CDR1 and CDR2: SGHRS and YFSETQ. As DNA, the CDR3 is TGCGCCAGCAGCTTGGACCGGGACAGGGGTTACGAGCAGTACTTC. Residues: CASSLDRDRGYEQYF.

The V call is TRBV6-5, the J call TRBJ2-3; TRBD2 might be the D (6 bases). Germline CDR1 MNHEY, CDR2 SVGAGI. This CDR3 region has 13 residues. With 6 bases removed from V and 14 bases from J, the gap between germline ends came to 21 bases. CDR3 amino acids: CASSQGPGEPPYF. DNA of the CDR3: TGTGCCAGCAGCCAAGGCCCGGGGGAACCCCCGTATTTT.

Comments on this clone: The same CDR3 also results from other DNA sequences found in this sample. The rearrangement joins TRBV19 to TRBJ2-7; D is ambiguous. CDR3 length: 14 residues. V dropped 3 bases and J dropped 2 bases, with 11 bases sitting between them. Germline CDR1 is LNHDA and CDR2 is SQIVND (reference sequence). The CDR3 DNA reads as TGTGCCAGTAGTATTGAAGGCGGAACCTACGAGCAGTACTTC. Residues: CASSIEGGTYEQYF.